Below, one T cell receptor (beta chain) is given with its context. Its matching antigen is unknown. The entry originates in a study of cytomegalovirus exposure and HLA in healthy donors. Study overall: There were about 86 million unique TCRs (from HLA-typed donors) in an early data release. Findings and caveats of the study: Rare sequences made up most TCRs, while some public TCRs were found in many donors.

The CDR3 sequence is 15 residues long. Germline CDR1 SGHTA, CDR2 FQGNSA. Germline trimming cut 5 bases from V and 5 bases from J; bases unmatched to any gene: 8. Researchers ran the PCR with 60 Vbeta and 13 Jbeta primers. TCRdb's table, derived via immunoSEQ multiplex PCR, lists solely in-frame clones and lacks some. The sample lists 150,000 to 200,000 clones, around 81% occurring once. The sequence was obtained from a woman aged 25 to 39 in good health and CMV-seronegative. The source material was PBMCs. The chain links TRBV7-2 to TRBJ2-7, with 11 bases fitting TRBD1. CDR3 DNA sequence: TGTGCCAGCAGCCCCTGGGACAGGGGGGTTCACGAGCAGTACTTC. It translates to CASSPWDRGVHEQYF. Full variable domain (missing parts from reference TRBV7-2 and TRBJ2-7): GAGVSQSPSNKVTEKGKDVELRCDPISGHTALYWYRQSLGQGLEFLIYFQGNSAPDKSGLPSDRFSAERTGGSVSTLTIQRTQQEDSAVYLCASSPWDRGVHEQYFGPGTRLTVT.